Below, 9 T cell receptor beta chains from the same sample are listed, as sequenced in a study of CD8+ T cells in alopecia areata. Extracted from the samples, RNA was reverse transcribed into cDNA to serve as the sequencing template. Sequencing was performed with immunoSEQ multiplex PCR; in TCRdb, only in-frame clones are kept and a portion is missing. Here the sample spans 190,000 or so clones, around 50% being singletons. As for treatment: oral pan-JAK inhibitor, 5-10 mg twice daily. The specimen comprised CD8+ T cells sorted from blood, sampled at week 24, from a patient treated with tofacitinib. Receptor source: a human donor with alopecia areata.

The rearrangement links TRBV13 to TRBJ2-7; 14 nucleotides match TRBD2. Germline V CDR1 and CDR2: PRHDT, FYEKMQ (reference sequence). The CDR3 sequence is 15 residues long. V lost 5 bases, J lost 2 bases, and 2 bases stayed unmatched. In DNA form, the CDR3 reads TGTGCCAGCAGCCGACTAGCGGGGGGGCCCTACGAGCAGTACTTC. This encodes CASSRLAGGPYEQYF.

This chain joins TRBV5-1 and TRBJ2-1; D remains unclear. The V gene's germline CDR1 is SGHRS and CDR2 YFSETQ. The CDR3 extends over 12 amino acids. V lost 0 bases to trimming and J lost 8 bases, with 6 bases between them. CDR3 sequence: CASSLAGDEQFF. The DNA of the CDR3 is TGCGCCAGCAGCTTGGCCGGCGATGAGCAGTTCTTC.

The chain employs TRBV28 and TRBJ1-5; D is uncertain. The length of the CDR3 is 15 residues. V lost 3 bases and J lost 0, with 9 bases in between. Germline loops: CDR1 MDHEN, CDR2 SYDVKM. The DNA for the CDR3 is TGTGCCAGCAGTTTCCCGCCAGTTAGCAATCAGCCCCAGCATTTT. It yields the protein CASSFPPVSNQPQHF.

J is TRBJ2-2 and V is TRBV13, with 11 bases matching TRBD1. The ends lost 5 bases at V and 5 bases at J; junction bases unmatched: 13. The CDR3 loop spans 18 amino acids. The germline V gene has CDR1 PRHDT and CDR2 FYEKMQ (reference sequence). CDR3 residues: CASSPDRGRGIVTGELFF. CDR3 in DNA: TGTGCCAGCAGCCCGGACAGGGGGCGCGGAATTGTTACCGGGGAGCTGTTTTTT.

The CDR3 region is CASSEDRGRFYEQYF. CDR3 in DNA: TGTGCCAGCAGTGAAGACAGGGGGCGCTTCTACGAGCAGTACTTC. This chain uses TRBV2 with TRBJ2-7; 9 nucleotides align to TRBD1. V shed 1 base and J 3 bases; nucleotides not matched to a gene: 4. The CDR3 runs 15 residues. In germline, CDR1 is SNHLY, CDR2 FYNNEI.

The rearrangement links TRBV2 to TRBJ2-5; unclear D gene. Germline V gene lookup returns CDR1 SNHLY and CDR2 FYNNEI. Trimming removed 0 bases from V and 0 bases from J, with 8 bases in between. This CDR3 region has 15 residues. CDR3 nucleotides: TGTGCCAGCAGTGAAGCGCTTACTAACCAAGAGACCCAGTACTTC. Its protein is CASSEALTNQETQYF.

A single count supports this clone. This chain uses TRBV25-1 with TRBJ2-1; D uncertain. V dropped 4 bases and J dropped 9 bases, with 7 bases sitting between them. CDR3 length: 11 residues. Germline values: CDR1 MGHDK, CDR2 SYGVNS. The CDR3 DNA is TGTGCCAGCAGTGGAACCGGTGAGCAGTTCTTC. Its protein is CASSGTGEQFF. The variable domain in full, with the rest retrieved from reference TRBV25-1 and TRBJ2-1, is EADIYQTPRYLVIGTGKKITLECSQTMGHDKMYWYQQDPGMELHLIHYSYGVNSTEKGDLSSESTVSRIRTEHFPLTLESARPSHTSQYLCASSGTGEQFFGPGTRLTVL.

CDR3 bases: TGTGCCAGCAGCGCTTATCTAAGGATCAACACTGAAGCTTTCTTT. As protein: CASSAYLRINTEAFF. The chain employs TRBV5-6 and TRBJ1-1; D remains ambiguous. This CDR3 region has 15 residues. CDR1 and CDR2 (germline): SGHDT, YYEEEE. Deletions cut 4 bases from V and 2 bases from J, with 15 bases between.

This sequence joins TRBV7-2 and TRBJ2-5; perhaps TRBD1 as D (5 bases). This CDR3 has 15 amino acids. Between the trimmed V and J ends, which lost 6 bases and 4 bases, there was a span of 18 bases. Germline CDR1 SGHTA, CDR2 FQGNSA. The CDR3 spells CASRENWGYRETQYF. The CDR3 nucleotides are TGTGCCAGCAGGGAGAACTGGGGCTATCGAGAGACCCAGTACTTC. The variable domain in full, completed from reference TRBV7-2 and TRBJ2-5, reads GAGVSQSPSNKVTEKGKDVELRCDPISGHTALYWYRQSLGQGLEFLIYFQGNSAPDKSGLPSDRFSAERTGGSVSTLTIQRTQQEDSAVYLCASRENWGYRETQYFGPGTRLLVL.